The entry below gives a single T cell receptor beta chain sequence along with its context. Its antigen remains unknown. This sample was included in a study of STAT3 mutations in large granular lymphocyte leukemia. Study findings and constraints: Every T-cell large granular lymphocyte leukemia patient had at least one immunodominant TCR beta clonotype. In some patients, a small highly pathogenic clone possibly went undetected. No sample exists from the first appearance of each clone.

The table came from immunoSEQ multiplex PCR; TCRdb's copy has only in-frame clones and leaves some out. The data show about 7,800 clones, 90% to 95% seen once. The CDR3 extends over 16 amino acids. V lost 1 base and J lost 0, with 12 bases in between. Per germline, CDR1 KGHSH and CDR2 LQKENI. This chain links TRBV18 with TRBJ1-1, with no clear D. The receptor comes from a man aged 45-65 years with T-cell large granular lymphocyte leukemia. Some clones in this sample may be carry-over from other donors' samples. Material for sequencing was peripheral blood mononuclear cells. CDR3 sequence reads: CASSPRAVAMNTEAFF. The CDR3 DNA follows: TGTGCCAGCTCACCACGGGCAGTAGCCATGAACACTGAAGCTTTCTTT.